This T cell receptor beta chain was found in a study of T cells in narcolepsy (dated by TCRdb to between 2018 and 2020). Describing the broader study: The study enrolled patients with narcolepsy type 1 or type 2 (NT1, NT2) together with healthy control donors. The study used TCR Vbeta sequencing to track clonotypes in blood and CSF while looking for autoreactive T cells in narcolepsy patients that target self-antigens of hypocretin neurons (hypocretin, TRIB2). General conclusions and limits of the study: HCRT-specific and TRIB2-specific autoreactive clonotypes were highlighted in plots that compared CD4+ T cell clonotypes in CSF versus blood from the same patient. Numbers of sequenced blood memory CD4+ clonotypes were comparable, with averages of 38,000 to 40,000 in patients and more than 30,000 in controls. No sequences matching autoreactive T cell clones were contained in some blood memory CD4+ repertoires from patients and controls. Autoreactive clonotypes were reported to be detected serially in the blood of the same patients and of different patients, but not in the blood of healthy controls.

Memory CD4+ T cells were sorted ex vivo from peripheral blood of narcolepsy patients and healthy controls for TCR Vbeta sequencing. The method behind the library was the immunoSEQ multiplex PCR assay. The clones in this table, taken by TCRdb from immuneACCESS, are in-frame only. Not every clone is retained; where verified, under half of the shortfall comes from an unresolved V gene, and the cause of the rest is unknown. This sample comprises over 25,000 clones, over 75% of them detected only once. The biggest ten clones account for about 0.84% of the sample. For this clone: Its specific antigen is unknown. No per-base quality is available; no much larger clone lies one base away.

The CDR3 runs 18 residues from the cysteine to the phenylalanine. Just the 54-base CDR3 DNA is kept, in frame starting at base 1. V and J are trimmed by 0 bases and 3 bases, and the gene matches miss 7 bases of the junction. The germline V gene yields MGHDK for CDR1 and SYGVNS for CDR2. This sequence was found in a human donor with narcolepsy. The V and J segments used are TRBV25-1 and TRBJ2-1; the central 11 bases match TRBD1. Sequences were obtained from CD45RA- memory CD4+ T cells from PBMCs. In light of the paper, this sample's cell subset or site label describes: memory T cells sorted ex vivo from peripheral blood. The CDR3 region reads CASSEYSRTGGGYNEQFF. The DNA sequence reads TGTGCCAGCAGTGAATATAGTAGGACAGGGGGCGGCTACAATGAGCAGTTCTTC.